The 28 T cell receptor beta chains below were found in one sample sequenced in a study of regulatory T cells in long-lasting Graves disease. iRepertoire HTBI primers and Arm-PCR of CDR3 regions built TCR beta libraries. TCRdb re-called the multiplex PCR reads with MiXCR, one entry per CDR3 protein. The data hold under 450,000 distinct CDR3 sequences, with approximately 23% observed a single time. Described time point: persistent/refractory GD, antithyroid drugs over 5 years with positive TRAb. Researchers made the TCR library from RNA that was extracted from PBMCs. Here the sequenced sample was peripheral blood mononuclear cells (PBMCs), taken when the disease was refractory, from a patient treated with antithyroid drugs. Every receptor here comes from a woman aged 40 to 50 with Graves disease.

This clonotype was picked up many times. The chain has TRBV12-3 or TRBV12-4 and TRBJ2-5; D ambiguous. The CDR3 extends over 15 amino acids. Trimming took 5 bases from V and 2 from J, leaving 15 bases between them. The CDR3: CASSKDGKSQETQYF. In nucleotides, the CDR3 is TGTGCCAGCAGTAAGGACGGAAAATCACAAGAGACCCAGTACTTC.

The chain couples TRBV20-1 to TRBJ1-3; no firm D call. Germline assignment: CDR1 DFQATT and CDR2 SNEGSKA (reference sequence). Between the trimmed V and J ends, which lost 2 bases and 2 bases, there was a span of 1 base. This CDR3 contains 11 residues. In nucleotides, the CDR3 is TGCAGTGCTAGAACTGGAAACACCATATATTTT. Translated: CSARTGNTIYF.

This clonotype was counted between two and nine times. V gene TRBV7-6 combines with J gene TRBJ2-7; 12 nucleotides match TRBD2. The trim removed 2 bases at V and 0 bases at J, leaving 11 bases unmatched. The germline gives CDR1 SGHVS, CDR2 FNYEAQ. CDR3 length: 19 residues. The CDR3 DNA follows: TGTGCCAGCAGCTTACTCCGACTAGCGGGAGTTCCGAGCTCCTACGAGCAGTACTTC. Its protein product is CASSLLRLAGVPSSYEQYF. Full variable domain (missing parts from reference TRBV7-6 and TRBJ2-7): GAGVSQSPRYKVTKRGQDVALRCDPISGHVSLYWYRQALGQGPEFLTYFNYEAQQDKSGLPNDRFSAERPEGSISTLTIQRTEQRDSAMYRCASSLLRLAGVPSSYEQYFGPGTRLTVT.

This clonotype was seen only a few times. The gene calls are TRBV6-1 and TRBJ2-5; TRBD1 matches 8 bases. The V and J ends lost 6 bases and 4 bases, in that order; junction bases with no gene match: 7. There are 14 residues in the CDR3. In germline, CDR1 is MNHNS, CDR2 SASEGT. CDR3 in DNA: TGTGCCAGCAGGGTTGGGGGGACAGGAGAGACCCAGTACTTC. Its protein is CASRVGGTGETQYF.

This clonotype has ten or more counts. The chain joins TRBV7-9 to TRBJ2-7, with 11 bases that match TRBD2. Germline V gene data show CDR1 as SEHNR and CDR2 as FQNEAQ (reference sequence). The CDR3 length is 17 residues. The V and J ends lost 4 bases and 3 bases, in that order; junction bases with no gene match: 11. The CDR3 region is CASSSTSLAGGIYEQYF. The DNA for the CDR3 is TGTGCCAGCAGCTCCACGTCTTTAGCGGGAGGGATCTACGAGCAGTACTTC.

This clonotype has a count of ten or more. The rearrangement joins TRBV28 to TRBJ1-5, with 10 bases identical to TRBD1. V lost 6 bases to trimming and J lost 1 base; unmatched junction nucleotides: 6. CDR3 length: 16 residues. Germline V CDR1 and CDR2: MDHEN, SYDVKM. In nucleotides, the CDR3 is TGTGCCAGCAGACGTGGGACAGGGGTAAGCAATCAGCCCCAGCATTTT. This sequence encodes CASRRGTGVSNQPQHF.

V usage is TRBV5-1 and J usage is TRBJ2-1, with TRBD1 identical over 9 bases. The CDR3 extends over 14 amino acids. The V segment lost 0 bases and the J segment 9 bases; nucleotides outside the gene matches: 4. CDR1 and CDR2 from the germline V gene are SGHRS and YFSETQ. As DNA, the CDR3 is TGCGCCAGCAGCTTGGTACAGGGGGCAGGTGAGCAGTTCTTC. Amino acids: CASSLVQGAGEQFF.

This clonotype was seen repeatedly, ten times or more. The gene calls are TRBV7-9 and TRBJ2-5; tentative D call: TRBD2 (5 bases). The CDR3 runs to 15 residues. Germline values: CDR1 SEHNR, CDR2 FQNEAQ (reference sequence). V was trimmed by 0 bases and J by 2 bases, leaving 10 bases between them. The DNA for the CDR3 is TGTGCCAGCAGCTTAGCTTTGACGGGACAAGAGACCCAGTACTTC. Amino acid sequence: CASSLALTGQETQYF.

The chain carries TRBV5-1 and TRBJ1-1; D gene ambiguous. Germline CDR1 reads SGHRS; CDR2 reads YFSETQ. V dropped 5 bases and J dropped 1 base, with 9 bases sitting between them. The CDR3 is 13 residues long. The chain's CDR3 is CASSHSGNTEAFF. The DNA for the CDR3 is TGCGCCAGCAGTCACTCGGGGAACACTGAAGCTTTCTTT.

This clonotype occurred a few times. V is TRBV11-2 and J is TRBJ2-3, with TRBD2 as a possible D gene (6 bases). The V end lost 3 bases, the J end lost 10 bases, and 14 bases lay between the germline ends. The germline gives CDR1 SGHAT, CDR2 FQNNGV. This CDR3 region has 13 residues. The CDR3 DNA follows: TGTGCCAGCAGCTTTAATTGGAGGGACTCGCAGTATTTT. Translation: CASSFNWRDSQYF. Variable domain in full (rest from reference TRBV11-2 and TRBJ2-3): EAGVAQSPRYKIIEKRQSVAFWCNPISGHATLYWYQQILGQGPKLLIQFQNNGVVDDSQLPKDRFSAERLKGVDSTLKIQPAKLEDSAVYLCASSFNWRDSQYFGPGTRLTVL.

This clonotype was counted only a few times. This chain connects TRBV7-9 to TRBJ2-2; TRBD1 might be the D (7 bases). CDR3 length equals 14 residues. The V and J ends lost 6 bases and 6 bases respectively, with 14 bases between them. In germline, CDR1 is SEHNR, CDR2 FQNEAQ (reference sequence). Written as DNA, the CDR3 is TGTGCCAGCAGTAGACAGGGAGGTTCCGGGGAGCTGTTTTTT. Encoded protein: CASSRQGGSGELFF.

The V call is TRBV6-1, the J call TRBJ2-7; TRBD2 matches at 8 bases. The J segment lost 6 bases and the V segment lost 7 bases, leaving 11 bases of the junction unmatched. CDR1 MNHNS and CDR2 SASEGT come from the germline V gene. The CDR3 is 14 amino acids. The CDR3 nucleotides read TGTGCCAGCAACCTAGCGGGTGGTGGGGTCGAGCAGTACTTC. This codes for CASNLAGGGVEQYF.

The chain recombines TRBV29-1 with TRBJ2-3; 10 nucleotides agree with TRBD2. This CDR3 is 16 amino acids long. Trimming at V came to 7 bases and at J to 7 bases, leaving 17 bases not matched to a gene. CDR1 and CDR2 (germline): SQVTM, ANQGSEA. As DNA, the CDR3 is TGCAGCGCTATACCTAGCGGGAGAAGGCGATTGTATACGCAGTATTTT. Its protein is CSAIPSGRRRLYTQYF.

This clonotype has a count of ten or more. The gene calls are TRBV29-1 and TRBJ2-5; 8 nucleotides agree with TRBD1. The CDR3 has 15 amino acids. Germline assignment: CDR1 SQVTM and CDR2 ANQGSEA. The V gene end was trimmed by 8 bases and the J gene end by 2 bases; junction bases not matched to a gene: 13. The CDR3 nucleotides read TGCAGCATCCGGCGGACAGGGACCCTACAAGAGACCCAGTACTTC. The encoded protein is CSIRRTGTLQETQYF.

This chain links TRBV3-1 with TRBJ2-5; TRBD2 matches 11 bases. V shed 3 bases, J shed 4 bases, and the junction held 4 bases outside the gene matches. The CDR3 sequence is 15 residues long. CDR1 is LGHDT, CDR2 YNNKEL, per germline (reference sequence). The CDR3 DNA sequence: TGTGCCAGCAGCCATCTAGCGGGAGGCGGAGAGACCCAGTACTTC. Residues: CASSHLAGGGETQYF.

Remarks on this clonotype: A much larger clone lies one base from this, so it may be a read error. CDR3 region: CSAPRRKKNIQYF. Here the CDR3 DNA reads TGCAGTGCCCCTCGCCGGAAGAAAAACATTCAGTACTTC. The chain employs TRBV20-1 and TRBJ2-4; D gene ambiguous. This CDR3 comprises 13 residues. Germline V CDR1 and CDR2: DFQATT, SNEGSKA (reference sequence). Trimming took 6 bases from V and 4 from J, leaving 13 bases between them.

The chain links TRBV28 to TRBJ2-2; TRBD2 might be the D (5 bases). CDR1 and CDR2 (germline): MDHEN, SYDVKM. The CDR3 loop spans 16 amino acids. V was cut by 2 bases and J by 4 bases, with 14 bases left in between. CDR3 nucleotide sequence: TGTGCCAGCAGTTTACCGGGAATAGGGAGCACCGGGGAGCTGTTTTTT. Translation gives CASSLPGIGSTGELFF. The entire variable domain, with the rest obtained from reference TRBV28 and TRBJ2-2, is as follows: DVKVTQSSRYLVKRTGEKVFLECVQDMDHENMFWYRQDPGLGLRLIYFSYDVKMKEKGDIPEGYSVSREKKERFSLILESASTNQTSMYLCASSLPGIGSTGELFFGEGSRLTVL.

The chain combines TRBV20-1 with TRBJ2-7; D perhaps matches TRBD1 (6 bases). Germline CDR1 and CDR2: DFQATT and SNEGSKA (reference sequence). V gave up 1 base and J gave up 0 bases, with 16 bases separating them. The CDR3 sequence is 16 residues long. As DNA, the CDR3 is TGCAGTGCTAGAGGGTATCGGCAGGGGACCTCCTACGAGCAGTACTTC. Translation: CSARGYRQGTSYEQYF.

This clonotype was picked up a small number of times. The rearrangement uses TRBV12-5 and TRBJ2-2; 8 bases match TRBD2. In germline, CDR1 is LGHNT, CDR2 FRNRAP. The CDR3 contains 18 residues. V was clipped by 0 bases and J by 9 bases; unmatched bases: 15. The CDR3 nucleotides are TGTGCTAGTGGTTTGGTACTGGACGGGAGGGCCCTCATCAGGGAGCTGTTTTTT. Its translation is CASGLVLDGRALIRELFF.

This clonotype came up a few times. The CDR3 DNA is TGTGCCAGCAGTTACTCGGGGCAGGTGAACACTGAAGCTTTCTTT. This translates into CASSYSGQVNTEAFF. J is TRBJ1-1 and V is TRBV6-5, with D possibly matching TRBD1 (5 bases). The V end was cut by 0 bases, the J end by 0 bases, with 8 bases between. The CDR3 contains 15 residues. The germline V gene has CDR1 MNHEY and CDR2 SVGAGI.

CDR3 protein: CASRPRVGTEAFF. CDR3 nucleotide sequence: TGTGCCAGCAGACCCAGGGTCGGGACTGAAGCTTTCTTT. V and J are TRBV12-3 or TRBV12-4 and TRBJ1-1, with D tentatively TRBD1 (5 bases). The CDR3 covers 13 residues. V was shortened by 6 bases and J by 5 bases, with 13 bases between the two germline ends.

The rearrangement uses TRBV5-8 and TRBJ1-4; D not resolved. Deletions cut 4 bases from V and 0 bases from J, with 7 bases between. This CDR3 region has 14 residues. Germline V gene sequence: CDR1 SGHTS, CDR2 YDEGEE. The CDR3 bases are TGTGCCAGCAGCCTACACCCAACTAATGAAAAACTGTTTTTT. Amino acid sequence: CASSLHPTNEKLFF.

There are many counts of this clonotype. The chain combines TRBV5-1 with TRBJ1-2; the D is unclear. The germline V gene encodes CDR1 SGHRS and CDR2 YFSETQ. Trimming removed 3 bases at V and 2 bases at J, with 11 bases between. The CDR3 contains 14 residues. The CDR3 spells CASSSDGTNYGYTF. DNA of the CDR3: TGCGCCAGCAGCTCGGACGGAACCAACTATGGCTACACCTTC.

This clonotype has just a few counts. V and J are TRBV6-1 and TRBJ2-4; D possibly corresponds to TRBD1 (6 bases). The CDR3 covers 20 residues. Trimming cost V 2 bases and J 0 bases, with 23 bases left between them. Germline CDR1 reads MNHNS; CDR2 reads SASEGT. The chain's CDR3 is CASSEKSALDRRLAKNIQYF. CDR3 bases: TGTGCCAGCAGTGAAAAGTCGGCCCTAGACAGGAGATTAGCCAAAAACATTCAGTACTTC.

In this sample, this clonotype turned up a few times. An end of the junction does not agree with germline; a read error may underlie this. The chain uses TRBV7-7 and TRBJ2-7, with no clear D. Germline lookup yields CDR1 SSHAT and CDR2 FNYEAQ (reference sequence). The CDR3 has 13 amino acids. In nucleotides, the CDR3 is TGTGCTAGCAGCTTAGAAGTCAACTACAAGCAGTACTTC. Translating it yields CASSLEVNYKQYF. Complete variable domain (other parts from reference TRBV7-7 and TRBJ2-7): GAGVSQSPRYKVTKRGQDVTLRCDPISSHATLYWYQQALGQGPEFLTYFNYEAQPDKSGLPSDRFSAERPEGSISTLTIQRTEQRDSAMYRCASSLEVNYKQYFGPGTRLTVT.

The V gene is TRBV7-8, the J gene TRBJ1-5, with TRBD1 as a possible D gene (6 bases). CDR1 is SGHVS, CDR2 FQNEAQ, per germline. Trimming shortened V by 4 bases and J by 4 bases, and 11 bases separated the two germline ends. The CDR3 is 14 amino acids. CDR3 amino acids: CASSWNRENQPQHF. The CDR3 DNA reads TGTGCCAGCAGCTGGAACAGGGAGAATCAGCCCCAGCATTTT.

This clonotype has just a few counts. This rearrangement joins TRBV7-9 to TRBJ1-5; 7 nucleotides match TRBD1. CDR3 length: 16 residues. After removal of 5 bases from V and 5 bases from J, the junction contained 12 bases not matched to a gene. Germline loops: CDR1 SEHNR, CDR2 FQNEAQ (reference sequence). CDR3 loop: CASSPSTGVRDQPQHF. In nucleotides, the CDR3 is TGTGCCAGCAGCCCAAGTACAGGGGTACGGGATCAGCCCCAGCATTTT. The full variable domain, completed using reference TRBV7-9 and TRBJ1-5, is DTGVSQNPRHKITKRGQNVTFRCDPISEHNRLYWYRQTLGQGPEFLTYFQNEAQLEKSRLLSDRFSAERPKGSFSTLEIQRTEQGDSAMYLCASSPSTGVRDQPQHFGDGTRLSIL.

V usage is TRBV7-6 and J usage is TRBJ1-3; 10 positions match TRBD1. The CDR3 extends over 15 amino acids. Germline CDR1 SGHVS, CDR2 FNYEAQ. Trimming took 5 bases from V and 2 from J; bases not matched to a gene: 3. CDR3 amino acids: CASSRDRGPGNTIYF. CDR3 bases: TGTGCCAGCAGCCGAGACAGGGGGCCTGGAAACACCATATATTTT.